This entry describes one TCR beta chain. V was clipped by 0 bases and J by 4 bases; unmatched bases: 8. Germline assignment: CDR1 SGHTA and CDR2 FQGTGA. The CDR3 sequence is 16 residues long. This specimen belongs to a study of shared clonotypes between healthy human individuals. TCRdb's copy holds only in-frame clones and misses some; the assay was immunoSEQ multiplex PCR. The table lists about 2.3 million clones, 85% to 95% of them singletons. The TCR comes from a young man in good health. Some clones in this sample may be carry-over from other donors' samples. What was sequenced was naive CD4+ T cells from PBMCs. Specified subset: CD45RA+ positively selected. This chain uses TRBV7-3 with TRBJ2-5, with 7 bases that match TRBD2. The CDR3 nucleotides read TGTGCCAGCAGCTTAACGGGAGGGACTTTGGGAGAGACCCAGTACTTC. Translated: CASSLTGGTLGETQYF.